These 4 T cell receptor beta chains share one sample of origin, sequenced in a study of T-cell memory formation after mild COVID-19. Each CDR3 protein is one row after TCRdb ran MiXCR on the 5' RACE reads. Among 550,000 to 600,000 distinct CDR3 sequences listed, roughly 17% were seen once. Specimen: PBMCs or a T cell subset sorted from them (not recorded which). These receptors originate from an adult woman who had mild COVID-19 (a few samples of this study predate the infection). Cell type and time point are not known.

This clonotype was seen repeatedly, ten times or more. J is TRBJ2-1 and V is TRBV6-5, with 10 bases that match TRBD2. The germline gives CDR1 MNHEY, CDR2 SVGAGI. CDR3 length: 17 residues. V dropped 0 bases and J dropped 7; count of bases not matched to a gene: 9. The CDR3 is CASSYSVSGGAGNEQFF. DNA of the CDR3: TGTGCCAGCAGTTACTCCGTCAGCGGGGGGGCCGGTAATGAGCAGTTCTTC.

The sample holds a few counts of this clonotype. This chain links TRBV12-3 or TRBV12-4 with TRBJ2-1; TRBD2 matches 13 bases. The CDR3 spans 17 residues. Trimming at V came to 5 bases and at J to 4 bases, leaving 8 bases not matched to a gene. CDR3 sequence reads: CASSQSLAGGLYNEQFF. The DNA for the CDR3 is TGTGCCAGCAGTCAATCACTAGCGGGGGGGCTATACAATGAGCAGTTCTTC.

The V and J genes are TRBV12-3 or TRBV12-4 and TRBJ2-1, with 8 nucleotides matching TRBD2. V was pared by 3 bases and J by 4 bases, with 2 bases of the junction left unmatched. There are 14 residues in the CDR3. DNA of the CDR3: TGTGCCAGCAGTTTCGGGGGGGATTACAATGAGCAGTTCTTC. It is translated as CASSFGGDYNEQFF.

This clonotype was detected only a few times. This chain joins TRBV7-9 and TRBJ2-3; D not resolved. CDR1 SEHNR and CDR2 FQNEAQ come from the germline V gene (reference sequence). The V end lost 3 bases, the J end lost 6 bases, and 16 bases lay between the germline ends. This CDR3 region has 15 residues. The DNA for the CDR3 is TGTGCCAGCAGCTTTGCCCACGGCAACTCGGATACGCAGTATTTT. As protein: CASSFAHGNSDTQYF.